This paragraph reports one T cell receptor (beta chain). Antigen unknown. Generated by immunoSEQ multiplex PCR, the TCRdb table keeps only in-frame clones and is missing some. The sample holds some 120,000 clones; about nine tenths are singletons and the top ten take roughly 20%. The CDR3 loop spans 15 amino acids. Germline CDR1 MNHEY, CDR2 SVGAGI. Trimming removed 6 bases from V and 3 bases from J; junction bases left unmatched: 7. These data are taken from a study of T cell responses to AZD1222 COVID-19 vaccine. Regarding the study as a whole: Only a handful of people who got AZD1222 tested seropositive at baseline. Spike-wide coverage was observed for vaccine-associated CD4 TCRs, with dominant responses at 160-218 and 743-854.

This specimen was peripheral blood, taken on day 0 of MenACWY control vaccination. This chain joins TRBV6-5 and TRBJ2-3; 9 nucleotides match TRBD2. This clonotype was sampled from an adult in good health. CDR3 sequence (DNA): TGTGCCAGCAGCTTAGCGGGAGCGAGGACAGATACGCAGTATTTT. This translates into CASSLAGARTDTQYF.